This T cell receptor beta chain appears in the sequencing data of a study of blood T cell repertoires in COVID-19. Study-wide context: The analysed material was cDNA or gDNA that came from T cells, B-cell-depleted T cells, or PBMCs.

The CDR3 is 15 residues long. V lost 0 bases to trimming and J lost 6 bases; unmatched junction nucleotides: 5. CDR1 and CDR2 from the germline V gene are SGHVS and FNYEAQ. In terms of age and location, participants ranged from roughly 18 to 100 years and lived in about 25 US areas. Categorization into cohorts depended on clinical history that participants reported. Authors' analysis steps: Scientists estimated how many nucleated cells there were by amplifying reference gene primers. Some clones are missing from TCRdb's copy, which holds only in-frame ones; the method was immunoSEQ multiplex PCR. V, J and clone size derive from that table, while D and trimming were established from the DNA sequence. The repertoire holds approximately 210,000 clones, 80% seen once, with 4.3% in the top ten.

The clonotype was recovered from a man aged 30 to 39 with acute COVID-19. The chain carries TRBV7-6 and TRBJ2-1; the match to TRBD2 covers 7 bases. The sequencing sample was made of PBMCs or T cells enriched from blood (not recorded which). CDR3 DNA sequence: TGTGCCAGCAGCTTAGCGGGGGGGTTTCGCAATGAGCAGTTCTTC. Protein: CASSLAGGFRNEQFF. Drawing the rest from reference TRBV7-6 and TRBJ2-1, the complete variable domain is GAGVSQSPRYKVTKRGQDVALRCDPISGHVSLYWYRQALGQGPEFLTYFNYEAQQDKSGLPNDRFSAERPEGSISTLTIQRTEQRDSAMYRCASSLAGGFRNEQFFGPGTRLTVL.